This TCR beta chain was sequenced for a study of T-cell reconstitution after alpha-beta-depleted transplantation in children. This clonotype was counted between two and nine times. Researchers prepared the TCRbeta library using unique molecular identifiers, the study reports. TCRdb re-derived calls from the PCR reads in MiXCR, one entry per CDR3 protein. This sample carries just over 350,000 distinct CDR3 sequences, roughly 13% of them seen once, and the ten largest clones take about 4.5%. The specimen comprised PBMCs, sampled from the stem cell graft. This TCR derives from a human donor who donated a stem cell graft to a child with Fanconi anemia.

CDR3 in DNA: TGCGCCAGCGGCGATCAGGAAGGCTACACCTTC. It specifies CASGDQEGYTF. The chain employs TRBV5-1 and TRBJ1-2; D ambiguous. The CDR3 contains 11 residues. The V gene's germline CDR1 is SGHRS and CDR2 YFSETQ. The V end was cut by 7 bases, the J end by 8 bases, with 12 bases between.